The rows below give T cell receptor beta chains drawn from one sample of a study of CD8+CD57+ T cells in acquired aplastic anemia. From the reads, TCRdb called clonotypes with MiXCR, one entry per CDR3 protein. In the table there are 310,000 or so distinct CDR3 sequences, 56% of which are singletons. The sample consisted of sorted CD4+, CD8+, or CD8+CD57+ T cells (not recorded which) from PBMCs. The receptors come from a human donor with aplastic anemia. The CDR3 runs from the conserved cysteine through the conserved F or W. The order of the fields is V gene, clone size, D gene, J gene, CDR3 protein, CDR3 DNA. D genes are given only for firm matches. Rows give clone size only sometimes, using once, few, many, or a class for an expanded clone.

V: TRBV12-3/TRBV12-4
size: NA
D: NA
J: TRBJ1-2
CDR3: CASSLRMSGYTF
DNA: TGTGCCAGCAGTCTCAGGATGAGTGGCTACACCTTC

V: TRBV6-5
size: many
D: NA
J: TRBJ1-6
CDR3: CASRITYNSPLHF
DNA: TGTGCCAGCAGGATCACTTATAATTCACCCCTCCACTTT

V: TRBV11-1
size: many
D: NA
J: TRBJ2-1
CDR3: CASGRDSSSYNEQFF
DNA: TGTGCCAGCGGCCGGGACTCAAGCTCCTACAATGAGCAGTTCTTC

V: TRBV9
size: NA
D: NA
J: TRBJ2-1
CDR3: CASSVVGSPEQFF
DNA: TGTGCCAGCAGCGTAGTTGGTAGTCCCGAGCAGTTCTTC

V: TRBV20-1
size: few
D: NA
J: TRBJ2-7
CDR3: CSARAPQTAEQYF
DNA: TGCAGTGCTAGAGCCCCACAAACCGCCGAGCAGTACTTC

V: TRBV18
size: NA
D: TRBD2
J: TRBJ2-2
CDR3: CASSPVAGVPFSGGLFF
DNA: TGTGCCAGCTCACCAGTGGCGGGGGTCCCCTTTTCCGGGGGGCTGTTTTTT

V: TRBV3-1
size: many
D: NA
J: TRBJ2-5
CDR3: CASSQGTGRETQYF
DNA: TGTGCCAGCAGCCAAGGTACAGGGAGGGAGACCCAGTACTTC

V: TRBV2
size: NA
D: TRBD2
J: TRBJ2-1
CDR3: CASGGPSGREGEQFF
DNA: TGTGCCAGCGGTGGGCCTAGCGGGAGGGAGGGTGAGCAGTTCTTC

V: TRBV19
size: NA
D: NA
J: TRBJ2-7
CDR3: CASSGAASSYEQYF
DNA: TGTGCCAGTAGTGGGGCAGCGAGCTCCTACGAGCAGTACTTC

V: TRBV10-1
size: few
D: NA
J: TRBJ1-6
CDR3: CASSELGSSGNSPLHF
DNA: TGCGCCAGCAGTGAGTTGGGATCGTCGGGAAATTCACCCCTCCACTTT

V: TRBV7-6
size: few
D: TRBD1
J: TRBJ2-7
CDR3: CASSTTPDRAYEQYF
DNA: TGTGCCAGCAGCACGACCCCGGACAGGGCCTACGAGCAGTACTTC

V: TRBV20-1
size: NA
D: NA
J: TRBJ1-5
CDR3: CSAPVGFGVQPQHF
DNA: TGCAGTGCCCCGGTGGGTTTCGGGGTTCAGCCCCAGCATTTT

V: TRBV11-3
size: NA
D: NA
J: TRBJ2-7
CDR3: CASSLSEGGLYEQYF
DNA: TGTGCCAGCAGCTTATCTGAGGGGGGCCTCTACGAGCAGTACTTC

V: TRBV28
size: NA
D: TRBD1
J: TRBJ1-1
CDR3: CASSLTTGGLTEAFF
DNA: TGTGCCAGCAGTTTAACTACAGGGGGTTTAACTGAAGCTTTCTTT

V: TRBV20-1
size: NA
D: TRBD1
J: TRBJ2-7
CDR3: CSAPRSGTGSYEQYF
DNA: TGCAGTGCTCCCCGGTCGGGGACAGGCTCCTACGAGCAGTACTTC

V: TRBV7-9
size: many
D: NA
J: TRBJ2-7
CDR3: CASSSPEAGRYEQYF
DNA: TGTGCCAGCAGCTCGCCGGAGGCAGGGCGCTACGAGCAGTACTTC

V: TRBV10-3
size: many
D: NA
J: TRBJ1-2
CDR3: CAISEARQANYGYTF
DNA: TGTGCCATCAGTGAAGCCAGACAGGCTAACTATGGCTACACCTTC

V: TRBV19
size: NA
D: NA
J: TRBJ1-5
CDR3: CASSMRGYNQPHHF
DNA: TGTGCCAGTAGTATGCGAGGGTACAATCAGCCCCACCATTTT

V: TRBV7-9
size: many
D: NA
J: TRBJ1-1
CDR3: CASSHWSGMFGTEAFF
DNA: TGTGCCAGCAGCCACTGGTCAGGGATGTTCGGCACTGAAGCTTTCTTT

V: TRBV19
size: NA
D: NA
J: TRBJ1-5
CDR3: CASLSGNQPQHF
DNA: TGTGCCAGCCTGTCAGGCAATCAGCCCCAGCATTTT